These 21 T cell receptor beta chains share one sample of origin, sequenced in a study of blood T cells in healthy people across ages. Primers used in a second PCR of about 7 to 12 cycles were a sample-barcoded 5' primer and a J-beta primer mix. TCRdb ran MiXCR on the 5' RACE reads and lists one entry per CDR3 protein. The table lists about 1.4 million distinct CDR3 sequences, 55% to 75% of them singletons. The sample consisted of blood. The receptors were sampled from a man aged 18 to 30 in good health.

This chain joins TRBV10-3 and TRBJ2-7; D might be TRBD2 (6 bases). The CDR3 has 13 amino acids. The germline gives CDR1 ENHRY, CDR2 SYGVKD. Trimming cost V 11 bases and J 7 bases, with 21 bases left between them. Written as DNA, the CDR3 is TGTGCCGTCAAGTTGGAGGGGCCTACAGAGCAGTACTTC. It codes for CAVKLEGPTEQYF.

This clonotype showed up just a few times. The rearrangement uses TRBV5-1 and TRBJ2-7; TRBD1 aligns across 9 bases. Germline trimming cut 3 bases from V and 4 bases from J; bases unmatched to any gene: 5. This CDR3 is built from 14 residues. Germline V gives CDR1 SGHRS, CDR2 YFSETQ. CDR3 protein: CASSYPDRGYEQYF. The CDR3 DNA follows: TGCGCCAGCAGCTATCCGGACAGGGGATACGAGCAGTACTTC.

Worth noting for this clonotype: A read error may produce the germline difference seen at one junction end. This chain uses TRBV20-1 with TRBJ2-1; TRBD2 aligns across 10 bases. The CDR3 is made up of 13 amino acids. CDR1 and CDR2 (germline): DFQATT, SNEGSKA (reference sequence). CDR3 region: CSAQRGGRNEQFF. The CDR3 DNA is TGCAGTGCTCAGCGGGGGGGCCGCAATGAACAGTTCTTC.

The DNA of the CDR3 is TGTGCCAGCAGTGCCGGGACTAGCTTCTCAGATACGCAGTATTTT. Encoded protein: CASSAGTSFSDTQYF. This sequence joins TRBV25-1 and TRBJ2-3; TRBD2 matches 9 bases. This CDR3 spans 15 amino acids. The germline V gene encodes CDR1 MGHDK and CDR2 SYGVNS. V shed 4 bases and J 4 bases; nucleotides not matched to a gene: 6. Full variable domain (remainder filled in from reference TRBV25-1 and TRBJ2-3): EADIYQTPRYLVIGTGKKITLECSQTMGHDKMYWYQQDPGMELHLIHYSYGVNSTEKGDLSSESTVSRIRTEHFPLTLESARPSHTSQYLCASSAGTSFSDTQYFGPGTRLTVL.

The table lists this clonotype with a count of one. The rearrangement links TRBV6-5 to TRBJ2-5; 9 nucleotides agree with TRBD2. There are 15 residues in the CDR3. CDR1 MNHEY and CDR2 SVGAGI come from the germline V gene. V gave up 6 bases and J gave up 5 bases; unmatched junction bases: 10. Written as DNA, the CDR3 is TGTGCCAGCAGCCTGACTAGCGGAGTGAGGGAGACCCAGTACTTC. This encodes CASSLTSGVRETQYF.

This sequence joins TRBV18 and TRBJ2-4; possible D gene TRBD1, 5 bases. Germline CDR1 reads KGHSH; CDR2 reads LQKENI. The CDR3 is made up of 12 amino acids. Trimming pared 8 bases from V and 5 bases from J, leaving 10 bases between. The CDR3 is CASNTGENIQYF. CDR3 coding DNA: TGTGCCAGCAATACAGGAGAAAACATTCAGTACTTC.

CDR3 sequence: CSVDTGANEKLFF. CDR3 coding DNA: TGCAGCGTTGATACAGGGGCTAATGAAAAACTGTTTTTT. The J gene is TRBJ1-4, the V gene TRBV29-1, with 7 bases fitting TRBD1. After removal of 3 bases from V and 3 bases from J, the junction contained 1 base not matched to a gene. Germline lookup yields CDR1 SQVTM and CDR2 ANQGSEA. The CDR3 contains 13 residues.

The rearrangement joins TRBV29-1 to TRBJ2-7, with a tentative D call TRBD2 (6 bases). Trimming left V 2 bases short and J 5 bases short, with 19 bases between. CDR3 size: 15 residues. Germline V gene sequence: CDR1 SQVTM, CDR2 ANQGSEA. The CDR3 sequence is CSVEIGSGLDDEQYF. Written as DNA, the CDR3 is TGCAGCGTTGAAATTGGGTCGGGACTCGACGACGAGCAGTACTTC.

This chain links TRBV10-3 with TRBJ2-1; D might be TRBD2 (6 bases). Trimming stripped 3 bases from V and 2 bases from J, with 11 bases between. Germline CDR1 and CDR2: ENHRY and SYGVKD. The length of the CDR3 is 15 residues. The CDR3 nucleotides are TGTGCCATCAGTGACGGGAGTGCGGCCTACAATGAGCAGTTCTTC. Residues: CAISDGSAAYNEQFF.

The chain has TRBV7-9 and TRBJ2-3, with D possibly matching TRBD1 (7 bases). The CDR3 is made up of 14 amino acids. The V gene lost 4 bases and the J gene lost 5 bases, with 13 bases spanning the gap. CDR1 is SEHNR, CDR2 FQNEAQ, per germline (reference sequence). Here the CDR3 DNA reads TGTGCCAGCAGCTCAGGGGGGTCAGTAGATACGCAGTATTTT. Residues: CASSSGGSVDTQYF.

V usage is TRBV6-1 and J usage is TRBJ2-1; maybe TRBD1 (5 bases). Trimming removed 2 bases at V and 7 bases at J, with 15 bases between. Germline V gives CDR1 MNHNS, CDR2 SASEGT. The CDR3 totals 15 residues. CDR3 in amino acids: CASSERQGTFNEQFF. The CDR3 nucleotides are TGTGCCAGCAGTGAACGCCAGGGTACTTTTAATGAGCAGTTCTTC.

The chain has TRBV4-2 and TRBJ1-2, with D maybe TRBD1 (5 bases). The germline CDR1 and CDR2 sequences are LGHNA and YNFKEQ. V was shortened by 1 base and J by 10 bases, with 7 bases between the two germline ends. The CDR3 contains 11 residues. CDR3 amino acids: CASSQGGDYTF. The CDR3 DNA sequence: TGTGCCAGCAGCCAAGGAGGGGACTACACCTTC.

This clonotype turned up a few times. CDR3 coding DNA: TGTGCCACCAGCAGAGGCCCGACAGGCAACTATGGCTACACCTTC. Translating it yields CATSRGPTGNYGYTF. The chain employs TRBV15 and TRBJ1-2, with D maybe TRBD1 (6 bases). Trimming pared 1 base from V and 2 bases from J, leaving 11 bases between. CDR3 length equals 15 residues. Germline CDR1 and CDR2: LNHNV and YYDKDF (reference sequence).

The gene calls are TRBV7-9 and TRBJ2-7, with D maybe TRBD1 (5 bases). CDR3 length equals 14 residues. Between the trimmed V and J ends, which lost 4 bases and 3 bases, there was a span of 13 bases. Germline lookup yields CDR1 SEHNR and CDR2 FQNEAQ (reference sequence). The CDR3 DNA follows: TGTGCCAGCAGCTCTCCACAGGACGGCTACGAGCAGTACTTC. This codes for CASSSPQDGYEQYF.

The chain combines TRBV12-3 or TRBV12-4 with TRBJ2-7, with TRBD1 matching 7 bases. The CDR3 covers 16 residues. With 2 bases clipped from V and 7 bases from J, the junction kept 14 bases outside the gene matches. The CDR3 loop is CASSLNRGREGGEQYF. DNA of the CDR3: TGTGCCAGCAGTTTAAACAGGGGCCGAGAGGGTGGAGAGCAGTACTTC.

The chain links TRBV20-1 to TRBJ2-7; D is undetermined. The V and J ends lost 6 bases and 2 bases respectively, with 14 bases between them. CDR3 length: 13 residues. Germline-derived CDR1 and CDR2 are DFQATT and SNEGSKA (reference sequence). CDR3 nucleotide sequence: TGCAGTGCCGCCTTGTGGGCCGCCTACGAGCAGTACTTC. This sequence encodes CSAALWAAYEQYF.

The rearrangement uses TRBV4-1 and TRBJ2-7; 7 bases map to TRBD1. The CDR3 runs to 16 residues. Germline CDR1 reads MGHRA; CDR2 reads YSYEKL. Trimming cost V 4 bases and J 4 bases; bases outside gene matches: 13. CDR3 sequence: CASSPLAQGLEYEQYF. In DNA, the CDR3 is TGCGCCAGCAGCCCCCTTGCACAGGGGCTCGAATACGAGCAGTACTTC.

V usage is TRBV6-6 and J usage is TRBJ2-4; 8 bases match TRBD1. TRBJ2-7 matches the DNA end more closely, so the J call is doubtful. CDR3 size: 15 residues. Germline V gene sequence: CDR1 MNHNY, CDR2 SVGAGI (reference sequence). CDR3 sequence reads: CASSLTGTGPNEQYF. CDR3 DNA sequence: TGTGCCAGCAGTCTCACCGGGACAGGTCCTAACGAGCAGTACTTC.

This clonotype was seen at least ten times. Possible read error: a much larger clone is one base away. The V call is TRBV7-9, the J call TRBJ2-7; the D gene is possibly TRBD1 (6 bases). The length of the CDR3 is 12 residues. CDR1 is SEHNR, CDR2 FQNEAQ, per germline (reference sequence). Trimming took 5 bases from V and 3 from J, leaving 8 bases between them. This CDR3 is CASSVQGYEQYF. As DNA, the CDR3 is TGTGCCAGCAGCGTACAGGGCTACGAGCAGTACTTC. Drawing the rest from reference TRBV7-9 and TRBJ2-7, the complete variable domain is DTGVSQNPRHKITKRGQNVTFRCDPISEHNRLYWYRQTLGQGPEFLTYFQNEAQLEKSRLLSDRFSAERPKGSFSTLEIQRTEQGDSAMYLCASSVQGYEQYFGPGTRLTVT.

The rearrangement links TRBV9 to TRBJ1-4; the D gene is possibly TRBD1 (6 bases). The CDR3 length is 15 residues. CDR1 and CDR2 from the germline V gene are SGDLS and YYNGEE. V was clipped by 0 bases and J by 8 bases, with 14 bases between them. Here the CDR3 reads CASSVGTVSYEKLFF. The CDR3 DNA reads as TGTGCCAGCAGCGTAGGGACAGTTTCTTACGAAAAACTGTTTTTT.

This clonotype was observed once. The junction departs from germline at one end; a sequencing error may be responsible. The chain employs TRBV20-1 and TRBJ1-2, with D maybe TRBD1 (5 bases). Germline lookup yields CDR1 DFQATT and CDR2 SNEGSKA (reference sequence). The CDR3 sequence is 14 residues long. The CDR3 here is CSAREPSGAPGYTF. DNA for the CDR3: TGCAGTGCTCGAGAACCTTCTGGGGCGCCTGGCTACACCTTC.